Shown below are 21 T cell receptor beta chains from a single sample sequenced in a study of vaccination effects on CD4 cells after COVID-19. These receptors lack a known antigen. Libraries were prepared by immunoSEQ multiplex PCR; TCRdb keeps only in-frame clonotypes and omits some of them. Here the sample spans tens of thousands of clones, around 70% being singletons. Before sequencing took place, the ViraFEST assay used viral peptide pools to expand antigen-specific CD4+ T cells. It was after roughly ten days of culture that CD4+ T cells were isolated. It was between March and December 2020 that the person had a SARS-CoV-2 infection confirmed by PCR. The specimen comprised CD4+ T cells from PBMCs cultured with HCoV-NL63 spike peptides, sampled before COVID-19 vaccination. The receptors were sampled from a human donor who had a prior SARS-CoV-2 infection.

This clone appeared a few times. This chain joins TRBV5-1 and TRBJ2-7, with D perhaps matching TRBD2 (6 bases). The V end was cut by 5 bases, the J end by 0 bases, with 9 bases between. The germline V gene encodes CDR1 SGHRS and CDR2 YFSETQ. This CDR3 spans 13 amino acids. The CDR3 here is CASRQGGSYEQYF. The CDR3 DNA is TGCGCCAGCAGGCAGGGAGGCTCCTACGAGCAGTACTTC.

Comments on this clone: One end of the junction is discordant with germline, which a read error may explain. The rearrangement joins TRBV30 to TRBJ2-1; the match to TRBD1 covers 9 bases. The CDR3 totals 12 residues. Germline V gene data show CDR1 as GTSNPN and CDR2 as SVGIG (reference sequence). CDR3 loop: CAWMVPGQGLLF. The CDR3 DNA is TGTGCCTGGATGGTTCCGGGACAGGGTTTACTCTTC. Drawing the rest from reference TRBV30 and TRBJ2-1, the complete variable domain is SQTIHQWPATLVQPVGSPLSLECTVEGTSNPNLYWYRQAAGRGLQLLFYSVGIGQISSEVPQNLSASRPQDRQFILSSKKLLLSDSGFYLCAWMVPGQGLLFGPGTRLTVL.

The rearrangement links TRBV6-6 to TRBJ1-4; D possibly corresponds to TRBD1 (5 bases). The CDR3 contains 14 residues. V was shortened by 1 base and J by 8 bases, with 11 bases between the two germline ends. CDR1 is MNHNY, CDR2 SVGAGI, per germline (reference sequence). CDR3 coding DNA: TGTGCCAGCAGTTACTACCAGGGTTGGGAAAAACTGTTTTTT. Translation gives CASSYYQGWEKLFF.

The chain employs TRBV20-1 and TRBJ2-1, with TRBD2 matching over 12 bases. The CDR3 contains 11 residues. The V gene's germline CDR1 is DFQATT and CDR2 SNEGSKA (reference sequence). After removal of 5 bases from V and 13 bases from J, the junction contained 3 bases not matched to a gene. The DNA of the CDR3 is TGCAGTGCTTGGACTAGCGGGGATCAGTTCTTC. Its translation is CSAWTSGDQFF.

The chain uses TRBV7-9 and TRBJ2-1; 9 bases agree with TRBD2. The CDR3 consists of 15 residues. The germline gives CDR1 SEHNR, CDR2 FQNEAQ (reference sequence). V shed 7 bases and J 5 bases; nucleotides not matched to a gene: 9. The CDR3 nucleotides are TGTGCCAGCAAGATCCTTTTAGCGGGGGACAATGAGCAGTTCTTC. This gives the protein CASKILLAGDNEQFF.

The chain joins TRBV2 to TRBJ2-3; D gene unclear. Trimming took 8 bases from V and 0 from J, leaving 9 bases between them. This CDR3 spans 13 amino acids. The germline V gene has CDR1 SNHLY and CDR2 FYNNEI. The CDR3 here is CASQERSTDTQYF. The CDR3 DNA is TGTGCCAGCCAAGAACGTAGCACAGATACGCAGTATTTT.

The chain joins TRBV6-5 to TRBJ1-1; 8 bases line up with TRBD1. The ends lost 5 bases at V and 7 bases at J; junction bases unmatched: 9. CDR1 is MNHEY, CDR2 SVGAGI, per germline. This CDR3 is 14 amino acids long. CDR3 loop: CASSITATGDEAFF. In DNA form, the CDR3 reads TGTGCCAGCAGTATCACGGCGACAGGGGATGAAGCTTTCTTT.

The V call is TRBV7-8, the J call TRBJ1-2, with D possibly matching TRBD1 (5 bases). Germline V lookup: CDR1 SGHVS, CDR2 FQNEAQ. V dropped 7 bases and J dropped 4 bases, with 19 bases sitting between them. The CDR3 has 15 amino acids. This CDR3 reads CASTLRVRGFYGYTF. Written as DNA, the CDR3 is TGTGCCAGCACTCTCCGCGTAAGGGGCTTCTATGGCTACACCTTC.

J is TRBJ2-7 and V is TRBV18; D gene unclear. This CDR3 has 13 residues. V was cut by 3 bases and J by 2 bases, with 8 bases left in between. Germline CDR1 is KGHSH and CDR2 is LQKENI. As DNA, the CDR3 is TGTGCCAGCTCACCCTTTTCCGCCTACGAGCAGTACTTC. Translating it yields CASSPFSAYEQYF.

Here the CDR3 reads CASQETYYSNQPQHF. CDR3 coding DNA: TGTGCCAGCCAAGAGACTTATTATAGCAATCAGCCCCAGCATTTT. The gene calls are TRBV2 and TRBJ1-5; D remains ambiguous. This CDR3 region has 15 residues. Germline V gene data show CDR1 as SNHLY and CDR2 as FYNNEI. With 8 bases removed from V and 0 bases from J, the gap between germline ends came to 14 bases.

The rearrangement links TRBV7-6 to TRBJ2-1, with 8 bases aligning to TRBD2. This CDR3 is built from 17 residues. Germline V CDR1 and CDR2: SGHVS, FNYEAQ. V was pared by 5 bases and J by 0 bases, with 9 bases of the junction left unmatched. In DNA, the CDR3 is TGTGCCAGCAGCCCACCTAGCGGGCACAGCTCCTACAATGAGCAGTTCTTC. This translates into CASSPPSGHSSYNEQFF.

This chain's CDR3 is CASSHPRHSSYNSPLHF. DNA for the CDR3: TGTGCCAGCAGCCACCCCCGCCACAGCTCCTATAATTCACCCCTCCACTTT. V and J are TRBV3-1 (or the pseudogene TRBV3-2) and TRBJ1-6; D gene unclear. The V end lost 3 bases, the J end lost 0 bases, and 12 bases lay between the germline ends. The CDR3 length is 17 residues. Germline values: CDR1 LGHDT, CDR2 YNNKEL (reference sequence).

This rearrangement joins TRBV7-9 to TRBJ2-1, with TRBD2 matching over 10 bases. The CDR3 consists of 16 residues. V shed 5 bases and J 9 bases; nucleotides not matched to a gene: 13. Per germline, CDR1 SEHNR and CDR2 FQNEAQ (reference sequence). CDR3 sequence: CASSPRVSSGGAEQFF. CDR3 nucleotides: TGTGCCAGCAGCCCGAGGGTCTCCAGCGGGGGGGCTGAGCAGTTCTTC.

The rearrangement uses TRBV6-5 and TRBJ2-7; the D is unclear. Germline V gene data show CDR1 as MNHEY and CDR2 as SVGAGI. The length of the CDR3 is 14 residues. Trimming stripped 3 bases from V and 4 bases from J, with 13 bases between. CDR3: CASSYSNPGYEQYF. CDR3 nucleotides: TGTGCCAGCAGTTATTCGAACCCGGGTTACGAGCAGTACTTC.

This chain joins TRBV19 and TRBJ1-2; possibly TRBD1 for D (6 bases). Trimming took 5 bases from V and 7 from J, leaving 11 bases between them. This CDR3 contains 12 residues. The V gene's germline CDR1 is LNHDA and CDR2 SQIVND (reference sequence). The CDR3: CASSFQGSGYTF. The CDR3 coding sequence is TGTGCCAGTAGTTTCCAGGGGTCTGGCTACACCTTC.

This sequence joins TRBV4-2 and TRBJ1-1, with D possibly TRBD1 on 6 matching bases. The germline CDR1 and CDR2 sequences are LGHNA and YNFKEQ. V shed 3 bases and J shed 7 bases, with 9 bases lying between them. CDR3 length equals 12 residues. CDR3 sequence (DNA): TGTGCCAGCAGCCAGCGGGACAATGAAGCTTTCTTT. This translates into CASSQRDNEAFF.

The V call is TRBV2, the J call TRBJ2-1; 10 nucleotides match TRBD2. Germline CDR1 reads SNHLY; CDR2 reads FYNNEI. The V segment lost 6 bases and the J segment 5 bases; nucleotides outside the gene matches: 4. This CDR3 is built from 14 residues. CDR3 sequence reads: CASRLAGRDNEQFF. The CDR3 nucleotides are TGTGCCAGCAGACTAGCGGGAAGAGACAATGAGCAGTTCTTC.

This sequence joins TRBV3-1 (or the pseudogene TRBV3-2) and TRBJ2-5, with D unclear. This CDR3 region has 14 residues. Deletions cut 0 bases from V and 4 bases from J, with 9 bases between. Germline CDR1 reads LGHDT; CDR2 reads YNNKEL (reference sequence). The CDR3: CASSQDLGVETQYF. The CDR3 nucleotides read TGTGCCAGCAGCCAAGATCTGGGTGTAGAGACCCAGTACTTC.

This chain connects TRBV2 to TRBJ2-5; weak D call: TRBD1 (6 bases). This CDR3 is built from 13 residues. The V gene's germline CDR1 is SNHLY and CDR2 FYNNEI. Trimming shortened V by 1 base and J by 6 bases, and 9 bases separated the two germline ends. The CDR3 region is CASSEDREKTQYF. In DNA, the CDR3 is TGTGCCAGCAGTGAAGACAGGGAAAAGACCCAGTACTTC.

This chain uses TRBV4-3 with TRBJ2-5; unclear D gene. The CDR3 runs to 15 residues. Trimming left V 2 bases short and J 5 bases short, with 15 bases between. Germline V gene lookup returns CDR1 LGHNA and CDR2 YSLEER. The CDR3 DNA follows: TGCGCCAGCAGCCAATTCCCTCACCCGGCGGAGACCCAGTACTTC. This encodes CASSQFPHPAETQYF.

As concerns this clone: Other DNA sequences in the sample encode the same CDR3. The rearrangement uses TRBV9 and TRBJ2-2; 9 nucleotides agree with TRBD2. The CDR3 extends over 16 amino acids. Germline values: CDR1 SGDLS, CDR2 YYNGEE. With 0 bases clipped from V and 1 base from J, the junction kept 1 base outside the gene matches. DNA of the CDR3: TGTGCCAGCAGCGTAGGACTAGCGGAGAACACCGGGGAGCTGTTTTTT. The encoded protein is CASSVGLAENTGELFF.